These 7 T cell receptor beta chains were sequenced from one sample in a study of cytotoxic CD8 clonotypes in ibrutinib-treated CLL. Some clones are missing from TCRdb's copy, which holds only in-frame ones; the method was immunoSEQ multiplex PCR. The sample has hundreds of thousands of clones; 67% are singletons. Sequences were derived from PBMCs, sampled after 36 months of ibrutinib treatment. Source of these receptors: a human donor with chronic lymphocytic leukemia.

The V gene is TRBV9, the J gene TRBJ2-2; tentative D call: TRBD2 (5 bases). The ends were cut back, 2 bases at V and 8 bases at J, with 16 bases in the middle. This CDR3 spans 15 amino acids. Germline loops: CDR1 SGDLS, CDR2 YYNGEE. The chain's CDR3 is CASSVVSPAGGELFF. In DNA, the CDR3 is TGTGCCAGCAGCGTCGTATCCCCTGCGGGTGGGGAGCTGTTTTTT.

CDR3 in DNA: TGTGCCAGCAGCTTAGGGTCGAACACCGGGGAGCTGTTTTTT. Translation: CASSLGSNTGELFF. The chain couples TRBV5-6 to TRBJ2-2; no clear D gene. This CDR3 is built from 14 residues. Trimming shortened V by 2 bases and J by 0 bases, and 5 bases separated the two germline ends. Germline lookup yields CDR1 SGHDT and CDR2 YYEEEE.

The chain employs TRBV28 and TRBJ2-1; no clear D. V was shortened by 7 bases and J by 6 bases, with 7 bases between the two germline ends. The germline V gene has CDR1 MDHEN and CDR2 SYDVKM. There are 11 residues in the CDR3. The CDR3 bases are TGTGCCAGCAAGTCCAGCAATGAGCAGTTCTTC. Protein sequence: CASKSSNEQFF.

The V and J genes are TRBV7-2 and TRBJ1-5; no firm D call. Germline assignment: CDR1 SGHTA and CDR2 FQGNSA. The V and J ends lost 0 bases and 5 bases respectively, with 17 bases between them. The CDR3 sequence is 17 residues long. The CDR3 coding sequence is TGTGCCAGCAGCTTAGCGCTACATTGGCCTCCGGATCAGCCCCAGCATTTT. This gives the protein CASSLALHWPPDQPQHF.

The rearrangement links TRBV7-9 to TRBJ2-5; D is perhaps TRBD1 (6 bases). From germline, CDR1 is SEHNR and CDR2 FQNEAQ (reference sequence). The V and J ends lost 0 bases and 9 bases respectively, with 14 bases between them. CDR3 length: 14 amino acids. CDR3 sequence reads: CASSLATGIGSQYF. CDR3 coding DNA: TGTGCCAGCAGCTTAGCGACAGGCATAGGGTCCCAGTACTTC. Together with reference TRBV7-9 and TRBJ2-5, the CDR3 gives the full variable domain: DTGVSQNPRHKITKRGQNVTFRCDPISEHNRLYWYRQTLGQGPEFLTYFQNEAQLEKSRLLSDRFSAERPKGSFSTLEIQRTEQGDSAMYLCASSLATGIGSQYFGPGTRLLVL.

The chain has TRBV28 and TRBJ2-1, with 10 bases matching TRBD2. This CDR3 has 13 residues. The V gene end was trimmed by 5 bases and the J gene end by 9 bases; junction bases not matched to a gene: 4. The germline V gene encodes CDR1 MDHEN and CDR2 SYDVKM. The CDR3 reads CASSAGLAAEQFF. DNA of the CDR3: TGTGCCAGCAGTGCCGGACTAGCGGCTGAGCAGTTCTTC.

The chain is built from TRBV5-6 and TRBJ1-6, with D hard to call. The CDR3 is 13 amino acids. V lost 5 bases and J 7 bases, leaving 10 bases between the germline ends. Germline V lookup: CDR1 SGHDT, CDR2 YYEEEE. The CDR3 reads CASSLDPNSPLHF. DNA of the CDR3: TGTGCCAGCAGTCTAGATCCGAATTCACCCCTCCACTTT.